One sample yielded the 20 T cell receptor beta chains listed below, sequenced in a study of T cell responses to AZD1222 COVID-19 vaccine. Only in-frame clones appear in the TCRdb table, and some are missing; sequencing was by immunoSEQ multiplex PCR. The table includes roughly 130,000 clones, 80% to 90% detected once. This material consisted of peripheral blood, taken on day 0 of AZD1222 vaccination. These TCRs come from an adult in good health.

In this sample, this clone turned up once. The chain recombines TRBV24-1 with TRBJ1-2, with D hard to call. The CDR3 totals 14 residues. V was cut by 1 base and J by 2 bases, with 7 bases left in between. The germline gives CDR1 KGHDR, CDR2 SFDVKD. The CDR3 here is CATSDLSRNYGYTF. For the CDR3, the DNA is TGTGCCACCAGTGATTTATCACGGAACTATGGCTACACCTTC.

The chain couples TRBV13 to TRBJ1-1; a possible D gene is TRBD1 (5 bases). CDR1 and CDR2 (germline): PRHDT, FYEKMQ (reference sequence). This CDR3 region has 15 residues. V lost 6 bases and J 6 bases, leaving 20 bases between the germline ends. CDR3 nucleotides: TGTGCCAGCAGATCCGGACACACTTCCTCCGCTGAAGCTTTCTTT. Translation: CASRSGHTSSAEAFF.

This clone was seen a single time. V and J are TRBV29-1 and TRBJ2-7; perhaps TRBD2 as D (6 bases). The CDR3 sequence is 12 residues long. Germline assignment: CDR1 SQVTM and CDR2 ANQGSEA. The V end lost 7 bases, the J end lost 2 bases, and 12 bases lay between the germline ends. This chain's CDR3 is CSARWGAYEQYF. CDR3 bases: TGCAGCGCGAGGTGGGGGGCCTACGAGCAGTACTTC.

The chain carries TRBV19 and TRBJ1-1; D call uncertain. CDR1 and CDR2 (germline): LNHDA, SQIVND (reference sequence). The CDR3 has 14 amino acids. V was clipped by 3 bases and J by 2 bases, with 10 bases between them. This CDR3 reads CASSIRGGNTEAFF. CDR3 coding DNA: TGTGCCAGTAGTATCCGGGGTGGAAACACTGAAGCTTTCTTT. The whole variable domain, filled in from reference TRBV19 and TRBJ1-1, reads DGGITQSPKYLFRKEGQNVTLSCEQNLNHDAMYWYRQDPGQGLRLIYYSQIVNDFQKGDIAEGYSVSREKKESFPLTVTSAQKNPTAFYLCASSIRGGNTEAFFGQGTRLTVV.

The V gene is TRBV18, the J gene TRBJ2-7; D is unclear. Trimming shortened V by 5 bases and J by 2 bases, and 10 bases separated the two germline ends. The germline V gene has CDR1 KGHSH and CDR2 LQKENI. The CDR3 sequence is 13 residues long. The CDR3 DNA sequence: TGTGCCAGCTCATCGGTGGGTACCTACGAGCAGTACTTC. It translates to CASSSVGTYEQYF.

The CDR3 sequence is CATSLPGLSNTEAFF. CDR3 sequence (DNA): TGTGCCACCAGCCTACCCGGACTGTCGAACACTGAAGCTTTCTTT. The chain carries TRBV15 and TRBJ1-1; D not resolved. Germline V gene sequence: CDR1 LNHNV, CDR2 YYDKDF (reference sequence). The CDR3 loop spans 15 amino acids. Trimming cost V 5 bases and J 1 base, with 14 bases left between them. The whole variable domain, remainder taken from reference TRBV15 and TRBJ1-1, is DAMVIQNPRYQVTQFGKPVTLSCSQTLNHNVMYWYQQKSSQAPKLLFHYYDKDFNNEADTPDNFQSRRPNTSFCFLDIRSPGLGDTAMYLCATSLPGLSNTEAFFGQGTRLTVV.

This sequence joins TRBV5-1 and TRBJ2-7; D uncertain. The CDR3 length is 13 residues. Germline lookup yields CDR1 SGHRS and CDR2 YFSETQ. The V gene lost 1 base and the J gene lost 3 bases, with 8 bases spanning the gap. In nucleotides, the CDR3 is TGCGCCAGCAGCTTGCCCTCTAACTACGAGCAGTACTTC. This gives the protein CASSLPSNYEQYF.

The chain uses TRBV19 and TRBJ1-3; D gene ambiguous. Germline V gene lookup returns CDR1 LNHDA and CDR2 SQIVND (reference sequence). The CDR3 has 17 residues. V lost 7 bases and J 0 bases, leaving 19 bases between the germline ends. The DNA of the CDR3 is TGTGCCAGTACCCCCTCCCTCCGAGGTCGCTCTGGAAACACCATATATTTT. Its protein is CASTPSLRGRSGNTIYF.

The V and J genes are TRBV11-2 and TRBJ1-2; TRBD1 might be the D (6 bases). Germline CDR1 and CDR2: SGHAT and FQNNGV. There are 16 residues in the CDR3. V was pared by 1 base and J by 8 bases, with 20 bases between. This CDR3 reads CASSLGTSRGAGGYTF. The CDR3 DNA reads TGTGCCAGCAGCTTAGGAACCTCTAGGGGGGCTGGAGGCTACACCTTC.

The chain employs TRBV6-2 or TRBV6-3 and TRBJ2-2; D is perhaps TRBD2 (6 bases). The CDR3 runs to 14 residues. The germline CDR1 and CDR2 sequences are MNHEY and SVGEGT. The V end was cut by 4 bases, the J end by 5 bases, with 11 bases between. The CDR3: CASSSGGMTGELFF. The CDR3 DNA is TGTGCCAGCAGTTCTGGCGGGATGACCGGGGAGCTGTTTTTT.

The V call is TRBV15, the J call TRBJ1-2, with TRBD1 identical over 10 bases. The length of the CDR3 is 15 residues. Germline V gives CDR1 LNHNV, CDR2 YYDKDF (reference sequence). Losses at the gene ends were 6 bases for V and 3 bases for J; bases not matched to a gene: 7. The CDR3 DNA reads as TGTGCCACCAGAGCCGGGACAGGGGCATACTATGGCTACACCTTC. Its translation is CATRAGTGAYYGYTF.

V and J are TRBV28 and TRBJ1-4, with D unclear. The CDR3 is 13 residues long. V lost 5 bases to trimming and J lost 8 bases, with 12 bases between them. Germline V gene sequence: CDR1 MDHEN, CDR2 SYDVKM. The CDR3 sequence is CASSIGRFEKLFF. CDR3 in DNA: TGTGCCAGCAGTATAGGAAGGTTCGAAAAACTGTTTTTT.

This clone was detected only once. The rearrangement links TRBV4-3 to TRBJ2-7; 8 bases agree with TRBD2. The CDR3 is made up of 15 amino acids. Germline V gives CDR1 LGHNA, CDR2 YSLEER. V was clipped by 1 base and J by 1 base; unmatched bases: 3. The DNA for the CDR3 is TGCGCCAGCAGCCAAGCGGCTAGCGGGTCCTACGAGCAGTACTTC. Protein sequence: CASSQAASGSYEQYF.

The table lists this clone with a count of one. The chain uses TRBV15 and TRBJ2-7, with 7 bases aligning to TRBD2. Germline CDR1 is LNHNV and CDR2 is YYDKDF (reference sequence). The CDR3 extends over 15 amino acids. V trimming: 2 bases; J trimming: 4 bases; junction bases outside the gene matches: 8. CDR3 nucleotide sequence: TGTGCCACCAGCAGACAGACGGGAGGCGGATACGAGCAGTACTTC. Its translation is CATSRQTGGGYEQYF.

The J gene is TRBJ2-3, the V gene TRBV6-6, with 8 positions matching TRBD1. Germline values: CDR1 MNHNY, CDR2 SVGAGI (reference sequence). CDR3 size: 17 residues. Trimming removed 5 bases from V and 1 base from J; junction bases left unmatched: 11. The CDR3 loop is CASSPGTGPLGTDTQYF. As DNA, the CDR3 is TGTGCCAGCAGTCCCGGGACAGGACCATTAGGCACAGATACGCAGTATTTT.

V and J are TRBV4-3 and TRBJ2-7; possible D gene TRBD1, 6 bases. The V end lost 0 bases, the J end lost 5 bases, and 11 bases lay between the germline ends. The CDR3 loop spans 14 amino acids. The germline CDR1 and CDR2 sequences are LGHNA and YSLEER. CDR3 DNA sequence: TGCGCCAGCAGCCAAGATCTAAAGGGGGACGAGCAGTACTTC. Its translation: CASSQDLKGDEQYF.

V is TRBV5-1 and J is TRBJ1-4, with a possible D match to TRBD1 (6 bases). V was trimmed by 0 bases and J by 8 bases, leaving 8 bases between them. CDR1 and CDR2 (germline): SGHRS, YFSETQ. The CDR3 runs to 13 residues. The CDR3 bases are TGCGCCAGCAGCTTGGGGGGACACGAAAAACTGTTTTTT. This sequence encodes CASSLGGHEKLFF.

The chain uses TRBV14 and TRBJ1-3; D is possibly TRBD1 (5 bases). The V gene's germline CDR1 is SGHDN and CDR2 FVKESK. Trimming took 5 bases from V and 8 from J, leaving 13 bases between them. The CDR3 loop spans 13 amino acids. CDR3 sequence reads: CASSSGRGDTIYF. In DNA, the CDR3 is TGTGCCAGCAGCTCGGGCCGGGGGGACACCATATATTTT. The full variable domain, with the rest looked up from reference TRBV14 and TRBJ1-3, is EAGVTQFPSHSVIEKGQTVTLRCDPISGHDNLYWYRRVMGKEIKFLLHFVKESKQDESGMPNNRFLAERTGGTYSTLKVQPAELEDSGVYFCASSSGRGDTIYFGEGSWLTVV.

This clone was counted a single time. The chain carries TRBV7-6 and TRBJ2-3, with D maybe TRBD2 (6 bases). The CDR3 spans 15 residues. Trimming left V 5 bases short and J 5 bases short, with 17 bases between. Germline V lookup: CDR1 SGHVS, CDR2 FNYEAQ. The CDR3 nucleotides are TGTGCCAGCAGCGGACGCGGGGTCATAGGAGATACGCAGTATTTT. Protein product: CASSGRGVIGDTQYF.

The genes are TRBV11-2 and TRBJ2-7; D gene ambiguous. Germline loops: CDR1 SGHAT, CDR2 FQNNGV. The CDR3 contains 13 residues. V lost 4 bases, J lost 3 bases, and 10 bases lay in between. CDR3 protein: CASSYGRYYEQYF. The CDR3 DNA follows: TGTGCCAGCAGCTACGGAAGGTACTACGAGCAGTACTTC.